These T cell receptor beta chains were read from a single sample in a study of blood T cells in healthy people across ages. MiXCR was run by TCRdb on the 5' RACE reads, yielding one entry per CDR3 protein. The profile shows 1.5 million to 2 million distinct CDR3 sequences, around 50% of them singletons. The specimen was blood. Receptors were obtained from a woman in her forties in good health. CDR3s include the opening cysteine and the closing phenylalanine or tryptophan. The D gene is left open where the match is weak. Part of the rows lack a size; the others show once, few, many or a class for expanded clones.

D: TRBD2
size: .
V: TRBV7-2
J: TRBJ2-1
DNA: TGTGCCAGCAGCCCCCGGGTTAGCGGGGGGGCCCGGAAGGAGCAGTTCTTC
CDR3: CASSPRVSGGARKEQFF

D: .
size: .
V: TRBV20-1
J: TRBJ2-1
DNA: TGCAGTGCACGGCGCCGGACCTTCAGCAATGAGCAGTTCTTC
CDR3: CSARRRTFSNEQFF

D: .
size: .
V: TRBV20-1
J: TRBJ2-5
DNA: TGCAGTGCTCCAAGACAGAGGGGGACCCAGTACTTC
CDR3: CSAPRQRGTQYF

D: TRBD1
size: .
V: TRBV6-5
J: TRBJ2-1
DNA: TGTGCCAGCAGCCGGACAGGGACCACTAAGTTCTTC
CDR3: CASSRTGTTKFF

D: TRBD2
size: once
V: TRBV5-1
J: TRBJ2-7
DNA: TGCGCCAGCAGTGTTCTAGCGGGAGTCGGCGAGCAGTACTTC
CDR3: CASSVLAGVGEQYF

D: .
size: .
V: TRBV29-1
J: TRBJ1-4
DNA: TGCAGCGCCGGAAACAGGGAAGAAAAACTGTTTTTT
CDR3: CSAGNREEKLFF

D: .
size: many
V: TRBV5-1
J: TRBJ1-2
DNA: TGCGCCAGCAGCTACTCCGGGGGCGACTATGGCTACACCTTC
CDR3: CASSYSGGDYGYTF

D: TRBD2
size: .
V: TRBV2
J: TRBJ2-1
DNA: TGTGCCAGCACCCGACTAGCGGGGGTAGACAATGAGCAGTTCTTC
CDR3: CASTRLAGVDNEQFF

D: TRBD1
size: .
V: TRBV12-3/TRBV12-4
J: TRBJ1-2
DNA: TGTACCAGCAGTCGGGACAGGGGCTATGGCTACACCTTC
CDR3: CTSSRDRGYGYTF

D: .
size: .
V: TRBV6-1
J: TRBJ1-2
DNA: TGTGCCAGCAGTGAATCAGGGCGGAGCTATGGCTACACCTTC
CDR3: CASSESGRSYGYTF

D: .
size: .
V: TRBV9
J: TRBJ2-1
DNA: TGTGCCAGCAGCGTAGGGGTAGTATACAATGAGCAGTTCTTC
CDR3: CASSVGVVYNEQFF

D: TRBD1
size: few
V: TRBV13
J: TRBJ1-2
DNA: TGTGCCAGCAGCCGCCAGACTGGGACAGGGTTCAATGGCTACACCTTC
CDR3: CASSRQTGTGFNGYTF

D: .
size: few
V: TRBV7-2
J: TRBJ2-5
DNA: TGTGCCAGCAGCTTAGCGGGGGGGCGGGCGTACCAAGAGACCCAGTACTTC
CDR3: CASSLAGGRAYQETQYF

D: .
size: few
V: TRBV6-5
J: TRBJ1-2
DNA: TGTGCCAGCAGTTACGCAGGTTCCGGGTATGGCTACACCTTC
CDR3: CASSYAGSGYGYTF

D: .
size: .
V: TRBV4-2
J: TRBJ1-2
DNA: TGTGCCAGCAGCCAGGAGGGACACTATGGCTACACCTTC
CDR3: CASSQEGHYGYTF

D: .
size: .
V: TRBV20-1
J: TRBJ1-2
DNA: TGCAGTGCTAGATTACCGGGACACCAGAACTATGGCTACACCTTC
CDR3: CSARLPGHQNYGYTF

D: TRBD2
size: .
V: TRBV4-3
J: TRBJ2-1
DNA: TGCGCCAGCAGCCCCCGGGCGGGGGGGGACACCTACAATGAGCAGTTCTTC
CDR3: CASSPRAGGDTYNEQFF

D: .
size: .
V: TRBV20-1
J: TRBJ2-4
DNA: TGCAGTGCTAGAGGCCGAGGGGGGGGTAAAAACATTCAGTACTTC
CDR3: CSARGRGGGKNIQYF

D: TRBD2
size: few
V: TRBV12-3/TRBV12-4
J: TRBJ2-1
DNA: TGTGCCAGCAGTTTTAGCGGGGTCGCCAATGAGCAGTTCTTC
CDR3: CASSFSGVANEQFF

D: TRBD2
size: .
V: TRBV28
J: TRBJ2-5
DNA: TGTGCCAGCAGTTCTAACCTTCTAGCGGTGGAAGAGACCCAGTACTTC
CDR3: CASSSNLLAVEETQYF

D: .
size: few
V: TRBV20-1
J: TRBJ2-5
DNA: TGCAGTGACGAGGAAAGCGGAGGAGAGACCCAGTACTTC
CDR3: CSDEESGGETQYF

D: .
size: .
V: TRBV18
J: TRBJ2-4
DNA: TGTGCCAGCTCCCTACAAGGGGGGCGGGGGGCCAAAAACATTCAGTACTTC
CDR3: CASSLQGGRGAKNIQYF

D: TRBD1
size: .
V: TRBV5-1
J: TRBJ2-5
DNA: TGCGCCAGCAGCCCGACAGGGCTAGGAACAGAGACCCAGTACTTC
CDR3: CASSPTGLGTETQYF

D: TRBD2
size: few
V: TRBV20-1
J: TRBJ2-1
DNA: TGCAGTGCTAGAGATTACGGGACTAGTGCCGATGAGCAGTTCTTC
CDR3: CSARDYGTSADEQFF

D: .
size: .
V: TRBV7-9
J: TRBJ1-5
DNA: TGTGCCAGCAGCTTAGTAGGTCGACCCCAGCATTTT
CDR3: CASSLVGRPQHF

D: .
size: .
V: TRBV11-2
J: TRBJ2-3
DNA: TGTGCCAGCAGGCTCCGGGACGGAGTTACGCAGTATTTT
CDR3: CASRLRDGVTQYF

D: .
size: .
V: TRBV12-3/TRBV12-4
J: TRBJ1-1
DNA: TGTGCCAGCAGTTCAGACCGGCATTATCTGAACACTGAAGCTTTCTTT
CDR3: CASSSDRHYLNTEAFF

D: TRBD1
size: .
V: TRBV9
J: TRBJ2-3
DNA: TGTGCCAGCAGTGGGACAGATAGCACAGATACGCAGTATTTT
CDR3: CASSGTDSTDTQYF

D: .
size: .
V: TRBV5-1
J: TRBJ2-1
DNA: TGCGCCAGCAGCTTTGGCCGCGACCTTTACAATGAGCAGTTCTTC
CDR3: CASSFGRDLYNEQFF

D: .
size: .
V: TRBV4-1
J: TRBJ1-6
DNA: TGCGCCAGCAGCCAAGAGAGGCCCCAGGGCGATTCACCCCTCCACTTT
CDR3: CASSQERPQGDSPLHF

D: .
size: .
V: TRBV20-1
J: TRBJ2-3
DNA: TGCAGTGCTAGCCGGGGTGGGGGGCGAGGGACACGAGATACGCAGTATTTT
CDR3: CSASRGGGRGTRDTQYF

D: .
size: .
V: TRBV4-3
J: TRBJ2-6
DNA: TGCGCCAGCAGCCATACCGGCAGCTCTGGGGCCAACGTCCTGACTTTC
CDR3: CASSHTGSSGANVLTF

D: TRBD2
size: few
V: TRBV29-1
J: TRBJ2-1
DNA: TGCAGCGGAACCGGGACTAGAGGCAATGAGCAGTTCTTC
CDR3: CSGTGTRGNEQFF